Each of the 29 T cell receptor beta chains below was sequenced from the same sample in a study of T cells in Graves' hyperthyroidism and ophthalmopathy. Amplification yielded TCR beta CDR3 regions, with RNA transcripts as the source. The HTBI primer set was used in a first-round RT-PCR of the TCR CDR3. Each CDR3 protein gets one entry after TCRdb re-called the multiplex PCR reads with MiXCR. The repertoire holds more than 600,000 distinct CDR3 sequences, with less than 20% as singletons. The specimen was blood. The receptors stem from a man aged 18 to 29 with Graves' hyperthyroidism.

A word on this clonotype: A much larger clone is a single base away; this may be a read error. The CDR3 loop is CASSETGSNTEALF. The CDR3 DNA follows: TGTGCCAGCAGTGAGACGGGGTCGAACACTGAAGCTCTCTTT. The V and J genes are TRBV2 and TRBJ1-1; D is undetermined. Germline V gene data show CDR1 as SNHLY and CDR2 as FYNNEI. CDR3 length equals 14 residues.

The sample holds many counts of this clonotype. This chain connects TRBV12-5 to TRBJ2-5, with TRBD1 identical over 7 bases. V gave up 6 bases and J gave up 1 base; unmatched junction bases: 8. The germline V gene encodes CDR1 LGHNT and CDR2 FRNRAP. The CDR3 runs 15 residues. CDR3 in DNA: TGTGCTAGTGGAAGGGGGACAGCCGTCCAAGAGACCCAGTACTTC. This codes for CASGRGTAVQETQYF.

This clonotype was counted many times. The chain has TRBV7-2 and TRBJ1-1, with a tentative D call TRBD1 (5 bases). Germline CDR1 reads SGHTA; CDR2 reads FQGNSA. The length of the CDR3 is 15 residues. V shed 2 bases and J shed 4 bases, with 14 bases lying between them. The CDR3 sequence is CASSLNPGRSTEAFF. CDR3 DNA sequence: TGTGCCAGCAGCTTAAACCCGGGGCGGTCCACTGAAGCTTTCTTT.

This clonotype was counted at least ten times. This sequence joins TRBV10-3 and TRBJ1-1, with D maybe TRBD1 (5 bases). The V gene lost 3 bases and the J gene lost 5 bases, with 13 bases spanning the gap. Germline V lookup: CDR1 ENHRY, CDR2 SYGVKD. The CDR3 length is 14 residues. CDR3 region: CAISDRRGETEAFF. CDR3 coding DNA: TGTGCCATCAGTGACCGGCGGGGGGAGACTGAAGCTTTCTTT.

The gene calls are TRBV4-3 and TRBJ1-1; maybe TRBD1 (5 bases). V was clipped by 6 bases and J by 3 bases, with 11 bases between them. CDR3 size: 13 residues. Germline V lookup: CDR1 LGHNA, CDR2 YSLEER. CDR3 residues: CASRPTGHTEAFF. The CDR3 DNA reads TGCGCCAGCAGGCCAACGGGGCACACTGAAGCTTTCTTT.

This clonotype was observed many times. The chain has TRBV28 and TRBJ2-7; 7 positions agree with TRBD2. CDR1 is MDHEN and CDR2 is SYDVKM in the germline V gene. With 6 bases clipped from V and 1 base from J, the junction kept 12 bases outside the gene matches. CDR3 length: 16 amino acids. CDR3 bases: TGTGCCAGCAGCCCCCGCGGAGCGGGACCGTCCTACGAGCAGTACTTC. Protein product: CASSPRGAGPSYEQYF.

This clonotype was observed a handful of times. V gene TRBV29-1 combines with J gene TRBJ1-1; a weak D match, TRBD1 (5 bases). Germline assignment: CDR1 SQVTM and CDR2 ANQGSEA. V lost 7 bases, J lost 4 bases, and 13 bases lay in between. This CDR3 has 12 amino acids. This chain's CDR3 is CSALLRVTEAFF. CDR3 in DNA: TGCAGCGCCCTACTCAGGGTCACTGAAGCTTTCTTT.

This chain connects TRBV7-9 to TRBJ2-7; 10 nucleotides match TRBD1. The CDR3 runs to 14 residues. J gave up 6 bases and V 6 bases, and 8 bases lay outside the gene matches. The germline CDR1 and CDR2 sequences are SEHNR and FQNEAQ (reference sequence). As DNA, the CDR3 is TGTGCCAGCAGTTTTTCCGGGACAGGGGTCGAGCAGTACTTC. Residues: CASSFSGTGVEQYF.

As to this clonotype: A junction boundary mismatches the germline segment, possibly from a read error. The chain links TRBV11-2 to TRBJ2-1; 8 bases align to TRBD2. This CDR3 comprises 15 residues. Germline values: CDR1 SGHAT, CDR2 FQNNGV. The CDR3 sequence is CANSLQAGVWNEQFF. For the CDR3, the DNA is TGTGCCAACAGCTTACAAGCGGGGGTTTGGAATGAGCAGTTCTTC. The full variable domain, in which reference TRBV11-2 and TRBJ2-1 provide the parts outside the CDR3, is EAGVAQSPRYKIIEKRQSVAFWCNPISGHATLYWYQQILGQGPKLLIQFQNNGVVDDSQLPKDRFSAERLKGVDSTLKIQPAKLEDSAVYLCANSLQAGVWNEQFFGPGTRLTVL.

This clonotype has only a few counts. In nucleotides, the CDR3 is TGTGCCAGCAGGACCCTGGGGACCCTCCAGGCAGATACGCAGTATTTT. Protein: CASRTLGTLQADTQYF. This chain uses TRBV6-2 or TRBV6-3 with TRBJ2-3, with D perhaps TRBD1 or TRBD2 (5 bases each). V was cut by 6 bases and J by 4 bases, with 20 bases left in between. The CDR3 is 16 amino acids. The V gene's germline CDR1 is MNHEY and CDR2 SVGEGT.

This clonotype was observed a handful of times. This sequence joins TRBV20-1 and TRBJ1-3; no definite D call. The germline V and J ends were trimmed by 5 bases and 1 base, with 12 bases remaining between them. Germline-derived CDR1 and CDR2 are DFQATT and SNEGSKA (reference sequence). This CDR3 comprises 14 residues. DNA of the CDR3: TGCAGTGCTCGGCAGGCGTTATCTGGAAACACCATATATTTT. Its translation is CSARQALSGNTIYF.

This clonotype was seen many times. This chain uses TRBV27 with TRBJ1-5; maybe TRBD1 (6 bases). The CDR3 is made up of 15 amino acids. CDR1 is MNHEY, CDR2 SMNVEV, per germline (reference sequence). Trimming cost V 8 bases and J 4 bases, with 18 bases left between them. CDR3 coding DNA: TGTGCCAGCTCCTCCACCCCACAGGGAAATCAGCCCCAGCATTTT. Residues: CASSSTPQGNQPQHF.

The table lists this clonotype with many counts. The junction and the germline gene differ at one end; a read error may be behind it. The chain couples TRBV28 to TRBJ1-1, with D possibly TRBD1 on 5 matching bases. This CDR3 region has 15 residues. Germline V CDR1 and CDR2: MDHEN, SYDVKM. The CDR3 DNA reads TGTGCCAGTAGCCCACCGACAGTCATGAACACTGAAACTTTCTTT. Translation gives CASSPPTVMNTETFF.

This clonotype was counted many times. The chain uses TRBV28 and TRBJ2-3, with a possible D match to TRBD1 (6 bases). CDR3 length: 14 residues. V was pared by 6 bases and J by 5 bases, with 15 bases between. Germline loops: CDR1 MDHEN, CDR2 SYDVKM. The CDR3 reads CASREQGRIDTQYF. The CDR3 DNA sequence: TGTGCCAGCAGAGAGCAGGGGCGGATAGATACGCAGTATTTT. Full variable domain (rest looked up from reference TRBV28 and TRBJ2-3): DVKVTQSSRYLVKRTGEKVFLECVQDMDHENMFWYRQDPGLGLRLIYFSYDVKMKEKGDIPEGYSVSREKKERFSLILESASTNQTSMYLCASREQGRIDTQYFGPGTRLTVL.

This clonotype was counted at least ten times. This chain links TRBV20-1 with TRBJ2-7; D is uncertain. The CDR3 runs to 13 residues. CDR1 and CDR2 (germline): DFQATT, SNEGSKA (reference sequence). Trimming removed 6 bases at V and 2 bases at J, with 14 bases between. CDR3 bases: TGCAGTGCGCAGACTTTTGCCACCTACGAGCAGTACTTC. This gives the protein CSAQTFATYEQYF.

The chain has TRBV28 and TRBJ2-4; a possible D gene is TRBD2 (6 bases). Trimming shortened V by 5 bases and J by 0 bases, and 11 bases separated the two germline ends. The CDR3 extends over 15 amino acids. Germline V gene sequence: CDR1 MDHEN, CDR2 SYDVKM. Here the CDR3 reads CASSRRVPAKNIQYF. The CDR3 DNA reads TGTGCCAGCAGTCGGAGGGTCCCAGCCAAAAACATTCAGTACTTC.

The chain has TRBV19 and TRBJ2-7; D may be TRBD2 (5 bases). Trimming left V 2 bases short and J 3 bases short, with 23 bases between. This CDR3 comprises 18 residues. Germline V gene lookup returns CDR1 LNHDA and CDR2 SQIVND (reference sequence). The CDR3 DNA follows: TGTGCCAGTAGTATAAAAATCTTAGGAGGTCCCTTCTTCTACGAGCAGTACTTC. Amino acids: CASSIKILGGPFFYEQYF.

In this sample, this clonotype turned up many times. The gene calls are TRBV20-1 and TRBJ2-7; TRBD1 aligns across 7 bases. CDR3 length: 14 amino acids. The trim removed 1 base at V and 2 bases at J, leaving 5 bases unmatched. CDR1 DFQATT and CDR2 SNEGSKA come from the germline V gene (reference sequence). CDR3 sequence reads: CSARVVQGPYEQYF. DNA of the CDR3: TGCAGTGCTAGAGTTGTACAGGGGCCCTACGAGCAGTACTTC.

J is TRBJ2-7 and V is TRBV11-3; no definite D call. CDR3 length: 12 amino acids. Per the germline V gene, CDR1 is SGHNT and CDR2 is YENEEA. Trimming took off 5 bases at V and 9 bases at J, with 14 bases between the two ends. As DNA, the CDR3 is TGTGCCAGCAGCCCCGTGGTGGGCGGGCAGTACTTC. Residues: CASSPVVGGQYF.

This clonotype was picked up many times. The chain has TRBV12-3 or TRBV12-4 and TRBJ1-2, with D uncertain. The CDR3 contains 13 residues. With 0 bases removed from V and 4 bases from J, the gap between germline ends came to 6 bases. The CDR3 loop is CASSLAVRYGYTF. CDR3 DNA: TGTGCCAGCAGTTTAGCAGTCCGCTATGGCTACACCTTC.

There are many counts of this clonotype. The chain is built from TRBV4-2 and TRBJ1-1; possibly TRBD1 for D (5 bases). Germline V gene lookup returns CDR1 LGHNA and CDR2 YNFKEQ. The length of the CDR3 is 15 residues. V was shortened by 0 bases and J by 1 base, with 9 bases between the two germline ends. For the CDR3, the DNA is TGTGCCAGCAGCCAAGAGACAGTTGGGAACACTGAAGCTTTCTTT. This encodes CASSQETVGNTEAFF.

The chain uses TRBV3-1 and TRBJ2-1; possibly TRBD2 for D (6 bases). Germline lookup yields CDR1 LGHDT and CDR2 YNNKEL (reference sequence). Trimming took 4 bases from V and 3 from J, leaving 16 bases between them. This CDR3 is built from 16 residues. In nucleotides, the CDR3 is TGTGCCAGCAGCCGGGGGAGTAGCGGCTACTACAATGAGCAGTTCTTC. Its translation is CASSRGSSGYYNEQFF.

CDR3: CASPLGSGTLSGNTIYF. CDR3 sequence (DNA): TGTGCCAGCCCGCTGGGCAGCGGAACACTCTCTGGAAACACCATATATTTT. V usage is TRBV7-9 and J usage is TRBJ1-3; D is unclear. V lost 8 bases, J lost 0 bases, and 20 bases lay in between. CDR1 is SEHNR, CDR2 FQNEAQ, per germline (reference sequence). The CDR3 has 17 residues.

The chain uses TRBV20-1 and TRBJ2-2; 7 positions agree with TRBD1. The CDR3 is 15 amino acids. Per germline, CDR1 DFQATT and CDR2 SNEGSKA (reference sequence). V trimming: 0 bases; J trimming: 6 bases; junction bases outside the gene matches: 7. Here the CDR3 DNA reads TGCAGTGCTAGAGATAACTTTCAGGGGGCCGGGGAGCTGTTTTTT. Its translation: CSARDNFQGAGELFF.

This clonotype was seen a handful of times. The chain carries TRBV5-1 and TRBJ1-6; D gene ambiguous. CDR1 is SGHRS and CDR2 is YFSETQ in the germline V gene. Trimming removed 1 base at V and 10 bases at J, with 9 bases between. This CDR3 comprises 13 residues. CDR3 DNA: TGCGCCAGCAGCTTGTTATCAGACTCACCCCTCCACTTT. As protein: CASSLLSDSPLHF.

The CDR3 region is CASSIGTTNTGELFF. DNA for the CDR3: TGTGCCAGTAGTATCGGGACAACTAACACCGGGGAGCTGTTTTTT. This chain connects TRBV19 to TRBJ2-2; a possible D gene is TRBD1 (6 bases). V dropped 3 bases and J dropped 2 bases, with 10 bases sitting between them. The length of the CDR3 is 15 residues. Looked up from germline, CDR1 is LNHDA and CDR2 is SQIVND (reference sequence).

V and J are TRBV4-3 and TRBJ2-7, with 7 nucleotides matching TRBD2. CDR3 length: 16 residues. V lost 0 bases and J lost 0; bases outside the gene matches: 5. The germline V gene encodes CDR1 LGHNA and CDR2 YSLEER. The CDR3 sequence: CASSQDMASGSYEQYF. The CDR3 DNA follows: TGCGCCAGCAGCCAAGATATGGCTAGCGGCTCCTACGAGCAGTACTTC.

This clonotype was seen ten or more times. The rearrangement links TRBV27 to TRBJ2-1, with D possibly TRBD2 on 6 matching bases. The CDR3 is 15 amino acids. Germline V CDR1 and CDR2: MNHEY, SMNVEV (reference sequence). With 5 bases removed from V and 2 bases from J, the gap between germline ends came to 13 bases. CDR3 DNA sequence: TGTGCCAGCAGTCCCAAAGGGACTCCCTACAATGAGCAGTTCTTC. This sequence encodes CASSPKGTPYNEQFF.

This clonotype was counted between two and nine times. The chain has TRBV7-2 and TRBJ2-2; possible D gene TRBD1, 6 bases. From germline, CDR1 is SGHTA and CDR2 FQGNSA. The CDR3 runs to 14 residues. V lost 5 bases to trimming and J lost 5 bases, with 12 bases between them. CDR3 protein: CASSKNRVTGELFF. The CDR3 region has the DNA TGTGCCAGCAGCAAAAACAGGGTAACCGGGGAGCTGTTTTTT.